Sequencing of this T cell receptor (beta chain) was carried out in a study of control samples from healthy donors and cancer patients (dated by TCRdb to about 2020). This clone was observed a single time. No antigen is known for it. No base quality information exists; no much larger clone differs at one position. Library creation used the immunoSEQ multiplex PCR assay. TCRdb carries this immuneACCESS record with in-frame sequences only. Its versions omit some clonotypes, under half of them owing to an unresolved V gene in the studies checked, with the rest unexplained. The sample has 150,000 to 200,000 clones on record, about 91% of them singletons. Of the sample, approximately 4.9% falls within the top ten clones. CDR1 and CDR2 were assigned from the germline V gene as SGHTA and FQGNSA. V and J are truncated by 5 bases and 5 bases respectively, leaving an intervening sequence of 15 bases. The CDR3 starts with the cysteine, ends with the phenylalanine, and has 14 residues. Of all the DNA, just the CDR3 is kept, 42 bases in frame from base 1.

The rearrangement joined TRBV7-2 to TRBJ2-5; matching of 6 bases hints at TRBD2 as the D gene. This receptor was identified in a woman in her 30s in good health. Sequenced sample: blood. The nucleotides read TGTGCCAGCAGCCATCCGGGGGTCGGGGAGACCCAGTACTTC. Its product reads: CASSHPGVGETQYF.